This entry lists 22 T cell receptor beta chains sequenced from one sample in a study of PD-L1 blockade in urothelial cancer. Here immunoSEQ multiplex PCR was the method, and the copy in TCRdb shows in-frame clones only, minus some. The sample lists fewer than 75,000 clones, about 85% seen once, with about 4.7% in the top ten. The sample here was PBMCs, taken around atezolizumab (anti-PD-L1) treatment. All receptors come from a man aged 65 to 85 with urothelial cancer.

This clone was counted a single time. J is TRBJ2-1 and V is TRBV28; perhaps TRBD2 as D (6 bases). The CDR3 is 15 residues long. Trimming removed 2 bases from V and 4 bases from J, with 12 bases in between. From germline, CDR1 is MDHEN and CDR2 SYDVKM. The CDR3 sequence is CASSLRGTDYNEQFF. DNA for the CDR3: TGTGCCAGCAGTTTACGGGGGACGGATTACAATGAGCAGTTCTTC.

This chain connects TRBV5-6 to TRBJ2-7; 10 bases are shared with TRBD2. V was pared by 0 bases and J by 4 bases, with 4 bases of the junction left unmatched. The CDR3 has 15 residues. Germline V gene lookup returns CDR1 SGHDT and CDR2 YYEEEE. The CDR3 sequence: CASSLVTSGIYEQYF. The CDR3 nucleotides are TGTGCCAGCAGCTTGGTAACTAGCGGGATATACGAGCAGTACTTC.

CDR3 coding DNA: TGCGCCAGCAGCGAGGGGACAGCTAGCTCCTACGAGCAGTACTTC. This gives the protein CASSEGTASSYEQYF. V and J are TRBV4-1 and TRBJ2-7, with 7 bases lining up with TRBD1. Looked up from germline, CDR1 is MGHRA and CDR2 is YSYEKL. The CDR3 totals 15 residues. The J segment lost 0 bases and the V segment lost 5 bases, leaving 7 bases of the junction unmatched.

This clone was seen only once. The V call is TRBV2, the J call TRBJ2-3; TRBD1 matches at 8 bases. This CDR3 comprises 16 residues. J lost 2 bases, V lost 2 bases, and 6 bases had no gene match. Germline V gene lookup returns CDR1 SNHLY and CDR2 FYNNEI. CDR3 residues: CASSERTGINTDTQYF. The CDR3 region has the DNA TGTGCCAGCAGTGAACGGACAGGGATCAACACAGATACGCAGTATTTT.

A single count supports this clone. As DNA, the CDR3 is TGCAGCGTCCGGTTAGATAGCAATCAGCCCCAGCATTTT. This translates into CSVRLDSNQPQHF. The J gene is TRBJ1-5, the V gene TRBV29-1; D gene uncertain. The CDR3 is made up of 13 amino acids. Trimming cost V 6 bases and J 0 bases, with 9 bases left between them. The germline V gene encodes CDR1 SQVTM and CDR2 ANQGSEA.

The V call is TRBV25-1, the J call TRBJ1-2; tentative D call: TRBD1 (6 bases). This CDR3 contains 13 residues. Germline assignment: CDR1 MGHDK and CDR2 SYGVNS. V shed 2 bases and J shed 3 bases, with 7 bases lying between them. Written as DNA, the CDR3 is TGTGCCAGCAGTGAAGCAGGGGACTATGGCTACACCTTC. This encodes CASSEAGDYGYTF.

The genes are TRBV7-6 and TRBJ2-7, with a weak D call TRBD1 (6 bases). Trimming took 5 bases from V and 5 from J, leaving 13 bases between them. This CDR3 spans 13 amino acids. Germline V gene data show CDR1 as SGHVS and CDR2 as FNYEAQ. The CDR3 loop reads CASSPRPGDEQYF. The CDR3 nucleotides are TGTGCCAGCAGCCCCAGGCCAGGGGACGAGCAGTACTTC.

This chain links TRBV18 with TRBJ1-1; 8 bases align to TRBD1. In germline, CDR1 is KGHSH, CDR2 LQKENI. Unmatched junction bases numbered 9, after V lost 2 bases and J lost 7 bases. The CDR3 is 15 residues long. CDR3 nucleotides: TGTGCCAGCTCACCAACCCGACAGGGGTCGGGTGAAGCTTTCTTT. The encoded protein is CASSPTRQGSGEAFF.

The chain combines TRBV11-3 with TRBJ2-1; 7 nucleotides align to TRBD2. Per germline, CDR1 SGHNT and CDR2 YENEEA. The CDR3 is 17 amino acids. J lost 9 bases, V lost 2 bases, and 16 bases had no gene match. The CDR3 DNA is TGTGCCAGCAGCTTAAGACGGGCGGGACTACAATTTAGTGAGCAGTTCTTC. It is translated as CASSLRRAGLQFSEQFF.

V and J are TRBV28 and TRBJ2-1, with D possibly matching TRBD1 (6 bases). Germline CDR1 and CDR2: MDHEN and SYDVKM. V was pared by 5 bases and J by 8 bases, with 19 bases between. The CDR3 runs to 15 residues. CDR3 protein: CASSPIAGTRDEQFF. CDR3 sequence (DNA): TGTGCCAGCAGTCCTATTGCCGGGACACGGGATGAGCAGTTCTTC. Complete variable domain (other parts from reference TRBV28 and TRBJ2-1): DVKVTQSSRYLVKRTGEKVFLECVQDMDHENMFWYRQDPGLGLRLIYFSYDVKMKEKGDIPEGYSVSREKKERFSLILESASTNQTSMYLCASSPIAGTRDEQFFGPGTRLTVL.

The chain employs TRBV5-1 and TRBJ2-1; 9 bases match TRBD1. Per germline, CDR1 SGHRS and CDR2 YFSETQ. The CDR3 is 16 residues long. After removal of 4 bases from V and 2 bases from J, the junction contained 7 bases not matched to a gene. This chain's CDR3 is CASSPTGGGPYNEQFF. The CDR3 DNA reads as TGCGCCAGCAGCCCAACAGGGGGCGGACCCTACAATGAGCAGTTCTTC.

The chain combines TRBV5-1 with TRBJ2-2; D might be TRBD2 (5 bases). The V end lost 4 bases, the J end lost 3 bases, and 13 bases lay between the germline ends. Germline V gene lookup returns CDR1 SGHRS and CDR2 YFSETQ. The CDR3 has 15 amino acids. CDR3 DNA sequence: TGCGCCAGCAGCCTGTACGGAGGAGACACCGGGGAGCTGTTTTTT. Amino acids: CASSLYGGDTGELFF.

The V and J genes are TRBV28 and TRBJ1-2, with 11 bases that match TRBD1. J was trimmed by 6 bases and V by 7 bases; bases with no gene match: 10. CDR1 is MDHEN, CDR2 SYDVKM, per germline. The CDR3 totals 15 residues. The CDR3 sequence: CASTPGTGGSHGYTF. The CDR3 nucleotides are TGTGCCAGCACCCCCGGGACAGGGGGAAGTCATGGCTACACCTTC.

The gene calls are TRBV10-3 and TRBJ2-3; D not certain. Germline V CDR1 and CDR2: ENHRY, SYGVKD. V gave up 5 bases and J gave up 4 bases, with 7 bases separating them. This CDR3 contains 12 residues. As DNA, the CDR3 is TGTGCCATCAGTCCAAGCCCAGATACGCAGTATTTT. The encoded protein is CAISPSPDTQYF.

The CDR3 coding sequence is TGTGCCAGCAGCAGGGGCCCGAACACCGGGGAGCTGTTTTTT. Translated, it gives CASSRGPNTGELFF. The chain combines TRBV6-6 with TRBJ2-2, with D perhaps matching TRBD1 (6 bases). Germline V gene data show CDR1 as MNHNY and CDR2 as SVGAGI (reference sequence). The germline V and J ends were trimmed by 6 bases and 0 bases, with 8 bases remaining between them. The CDR3 runs 14 residues.

The chain is built from TRBV18 and TRBJ1-1; possibly TRBD1 for D (5 bases). V was cut by 3 bases and J by 6 bases, with 14 bases left in between. The CDR3 contains 14 residues. Germline V gene lookup returns CDR1 KGHSH and CDR2 LQKENI. The CDR3 sequence: CASSPGRGDAEAFF. CDR3 sequence (DNA): TGTGCCAGCTCACCGGGGCGGGGAGACGCTGAAGCTTTCTTT.

Note on this clone: Other DNA sequences in the sample encode the same CDR3. The chain's CDR3 is CASSLTGGNEQFF. The CDR3 region has the DNA TGTGCCAGCAGCCTCACCGGAGGCAATGAGCAGTTCTTC. V usage is TRBV7-3 and J usage is TRBJ2-1, with D possibly TRBD2 on 5 matching bases. Trimming pared 5 bases from V and 6 bases from J, leaving 11 bases between. The CDR3 has 13 residues. CDR1 is SGHTA, CDR2 FQGTGA, per germline.

The rearrangement links TRBV2 to TRBJ1-5; a weak D match, TRBD1 (5 bases). Per the germline V gene, CDR1 is SNHLY and CDR2 is FYNNEI. This CDR3 has 16 residues. Trimming cost V 4 bases and J 0 bases, with 13 bases left between them. CDR3 DNA: TGTGCCAGCAGTGTCCGACAGATCCTTAGCAATCAGCCCCAGCATTTT. As protein: CASSVRQILSNQPQHF.

In its sample, this clone was seen once. The V call is TRBV5-1, the J call TRBJ1-3, with 7 bases identical to TRBD1. Germline loops: CDR1 SGHRS, CDR2 YFSETQ. CDR3 length: 17 residues. Germline trimming cut 7 bases from V and 6 bases from J; bases unmatched to any gene: 19. Here the CDR3 reads CASGKVPHRGRENTIYF. The CDR3 region has the DNA TGCGCCAGCGGCAAGGTGCCTCACAGGGGAAGGGAAAACACCATATATTTT.

The chain recombines TRBV5-1 with TRBJ2-1; 8 nucleotides agree with TRBD1. CDR3 size: 14 residues. The trim removed 2 bases at V and 9 bases at J, leaving 7 bases unmatched. Germline V gene lookup returns CDR1 SGHRS and CDR2 YFSETQ. The CDR3 DNA reads as TGCGCCAGCAGCTTTGGACAGGGTAGAAGTGAGCAGTTCTTC. Translating it yields CASSFGQGRSEQFF.

The J gene is TRBJ2-2, the V gene TRBV28; 11 bases line up with TRBD1. Germline CDR1 is MDHEN and CDR2 is SYDVKM. V shed 6 bases, J shed 7 bases, and the junction held 4 bases outside the gene matches. The CDR3 covers 14 residues. The CDR3 region is CASRRTGGGGELFF. In DNA form, the CDR3 reads TGTGCCAGCAGGCGGACAGGGGGCGGCGGGGAGCTGTTTTTT.

The chain recombines TRBV5-6 with TRBJ2-3; D is unclear. The CDR3 length is 16 residues. The V and J ends lost 2 bases and 0 bases respectively, with 13 bases between them. CDR1 SGHDT and CDR2 YYEEEE come from the germline V gene. The CDR3 DNA reads as TGTGCCAGCAGCTTCACCCCTAGGTTGAGCACAGATACGCAGTATTTT. Translated, it gives CASSFTPRLSTDTQYF. Combining the CDR3 with reference TRBV5-6 and TRBJ2-3 gives the whole variable domain DAGVTQSPTHLIKTRGQQVTLRCSPKSGHDTVSWYQQALGQGPQFIFQYYEEEERQRGNFPDRFSGHQFPNYSSELNVNALLLGDSALYLCASSFTPRLSTDTQYFGPGTRLTVL.